A selection of T cell receptor beta chains follows, all from one sample in a study of T cells in Graves' hyperthyroidism and ophthalmopathy. TCRdb ran MiXCR on the multiplex PCR reads and lists one entry per CDR3 protein. Here the sample spans 480,000 or so distinct CDR3 sequences, approximately 15% being singletons. The specimen was blood. The receptors originated from a woman in her late teens or twenties with Graves' hyperthyroidism. CDR3s include the opening cysteine and the closing phenylalanine or tryptophan. D genes are given only for firm matches. Some rows mark clone size as missing; the rest say once, few, many or name a class of expanded clone.

many,TRBJ2-7,.,TRBV2,CASSVSGANEQYF,TGTGCCAGCAGTGTTTCCGGGGCTAACGAGCAGTACTTC
many,TRBJ2-1,.,TRBV2,CAIRGNEQFF,TGTGCTATCAGAGGGAATGAGCAGTTCTTC
many,TRBJ1-2,TRBD1,TRBV18,CASSPERQGNYGYTF,TGTGCCAGCTCACCAGAGCGACAGGGGAACTATGGCTACACCTTC
many,TRBJ2-1,.,TRBV12-3/TRBV12-4,CASSLGGASSYNEQFF,TGTGCCAGCAGTTTAGGCGGTGCTAGCTCCTACAATGAGCAGTTCTTC
many,TRBJ1-1,.,TRBV11-2,CASSLGSINREAFF,TGTGCCAGCAGCTTAGGGTCCATTAACAGGGAGGCTTTCTTT
once,TRBJ1-4,.,TRBV2,CASSEPGKEKLFF,TGTGCCAGCAGTGAGCCAGGGAAGGAAAAACTGTTTTTT
many,TRBJ2-1,TRBD2,TRBV12-3/TRBV12-4,CASSRGLAGVYNEQFF,TGTGCCAGCAGCCGAGGACTAGCGGGAGTCTACAATGAGCAGTTCTTC
.,TRBJ2-3,TRBD2,TRBV11-3,CASSFSSGGRTDTQYF,TGTGCCAGCAGCTTCTCTAGCGGAGGCCGCACAGATACGCAGTATTTT
medium-sized,TRBJ2-2,.,TRBV3-1,CASSRGLNTGELFF,TGTGCCAGCAGCCGCGGCCTGAACACCGGGGAGCTGTTTTTT
many,TRBJ2-3,.,TRBV3-1,CASSQDLDWDAQYF,TGTGCCAGCAGCCAAGATCTCGACTGGGATGCGCAGTATTTT
few,TRBJ1-5,TRBD1,TRBV20-1,CSARQGGSSKLNQPQHF,TGCAGTGCTAGACAGGGGGGCTCTTCCAAGCTTAATCAGCCCCAGCATTTT
many,TRBJ2-7,.,TRBV3-1,CASSQSGQTYEQYF,TGTGCCAGCAGCCAATCAGGACAAACCTACGAGCAGTACTTC
many,TRBJ2-5,.,TRBV7-3,CASSLTAVETQYF,TGTGCCAGCAGCTTAACGGCCGTGGAGACCCAGTACTTC
many,TRBJ2-5,TRBD2,TRBV11-2,CASSRGGAPTGGWETQYF,TGTGCCAGCAGCCGCGGGGGAGCGCCAACGGGAGGTTGGGAGACCCAGTACTTC
many,TRBJ1-2,.,TRBV5-8,CASSRPGRNGYTF,TGTGCCAGCAGCAGACCGGGACGTAATGGCTACACCTTC
many,TRBJ1-2,.,TRBV11-2,CAPGRGGYTF,TGTGCCCCCGGGCGGGGAGGCTACACCTTC
.,TRBJ2-5,.,TRBV6-1,CASRLQGGTETQYF,TGTGCCAGCAGACTACAGGGAGGTACAGAGACCCAGTACTTC
.,TRBJ2-5,TRBD1,TRBV7-2,CASSTPASGQGGRETQYF,TGTGCCAGCAGCACCCCTGCGTCGGGACAGGGCGGAAGGGAGACCCAGTACTTC
.,TRBJ2-5,.,TRBV12-3/TRBV12-4,CASILLNNQETQYF,TGTGCCAGCATCCTGTTAAACAACCAAGAGACCCAGTACTTC
many,TRBJ1-1,.,TRBV20-1,CSARDMGRMNTEAFF,TGCAGTGCTAGAGATATGGGGCGGATGAACACTGAAGCTTTCTTT
many,TRBJ2-7,TRBD2,TRBV20-1,CSATTSGSVYEQYF,TGCAGTGCTACCACTAGCGGGAGCGTATACGAGCAGTACTTC
many,TRBJ2-3,TRBD2,TRBV10-2,CASSEWVAGPSGDTQYF,TGCGCCAGCAGTGAATGGGTAGCGGGTCCCTCTGGAGATACGCAGTATTTT
many,TRBJ2-1,.,TRBV20-1,CSASASSYNEQFF,TGCAGTGCTAGTGCGAGCTCCTACAATGAGCAGTTCTTC
.,TRBJ2-4,TRBD1,TRBV14,CACSPTGVAKNIQYF,TGTGCCTGCAGTCCCACAGGGGTGGCCAAAAACATTCAGTACTTC
many,TRBJ2-2,.,TRBV19,CASTEGGSPNTGELFF,TGTGCCAGTACCGAGGGGGGATCCCCGAACACCGGGGAGCTGTTTTTT
many,TRBJ2-2,TRBD2,TRBV9,CASSARLAGSGELFF,TGTGCCAGCAGCGCACGACTAGCGGGATCCGGGGAGCTGTTTTTT
.,TRBJ1-2,.,TRBV10-3,CAISRGFSSKRHGYTF,TGTGCCATCAGCAGGGGTTTCTCCTCAAAGCGGCATGGCTACACCTTC
many,TRBJ2-4,.,TRBV2,CASSFDRLAKNIQYF,TGTGCCAGCAGTTTCGACAGATTAGCCAAAAACATTCAGTACTTC